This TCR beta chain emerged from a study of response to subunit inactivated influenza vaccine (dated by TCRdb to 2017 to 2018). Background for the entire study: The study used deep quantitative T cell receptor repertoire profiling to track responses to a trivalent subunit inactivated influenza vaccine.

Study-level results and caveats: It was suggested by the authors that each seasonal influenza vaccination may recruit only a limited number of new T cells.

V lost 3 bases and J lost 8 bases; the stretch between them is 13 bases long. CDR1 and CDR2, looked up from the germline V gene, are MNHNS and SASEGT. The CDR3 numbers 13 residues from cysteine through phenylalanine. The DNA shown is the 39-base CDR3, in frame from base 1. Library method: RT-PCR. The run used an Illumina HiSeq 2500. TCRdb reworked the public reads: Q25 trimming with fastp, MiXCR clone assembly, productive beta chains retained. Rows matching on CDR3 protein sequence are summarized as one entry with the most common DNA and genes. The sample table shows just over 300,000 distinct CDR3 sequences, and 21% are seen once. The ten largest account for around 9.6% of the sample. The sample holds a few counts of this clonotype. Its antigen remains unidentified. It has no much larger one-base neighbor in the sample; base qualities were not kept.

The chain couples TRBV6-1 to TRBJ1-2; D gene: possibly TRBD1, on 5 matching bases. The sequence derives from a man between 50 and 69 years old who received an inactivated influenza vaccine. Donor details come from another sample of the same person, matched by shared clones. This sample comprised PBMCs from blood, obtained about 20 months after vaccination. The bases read TGTGCCAGCAGTGACCACCGGGGGTTCGGCTACACCTTC. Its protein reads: CASSDHRGFGYTF.